A single sample is the source of the 23 T cell receptor beta chains below, sequenced in a study of early T cells in non-severe SARS-CoV-2 infection. TCRdb reanalysed the 5' RACE reads using MiXCR and keeps one entry per CDR3 protein. In the table there are under 100,000 distinct CDR3 sequences, approximately 14% of which are singletons. Input material: whole blood. The receptors shown here come from an adult who was a healthcare worker with PCR-confirmed SARS-CoV-2 infection or an uninfected control (not recorded which).

This clonotype has just a few counts. The rearrangement links TRBV7-2 to TRBJ2-5, with a possible D match to TRBD2 (5 bases). Per germline, CDR1 SGHTA and CDR2 FQGNSA. V was shortened by 2 bases and J by 1 base, with 11 bases between the two germline ends. The CDR3 is 15 residues long. The CDR3 coding sequence is TGTGCCAGCAGCTTAACGCGGGCGACCCAAGAGACCCAGTACTTC. Protein: CASSLTRATQETQYF.

This chain joins TRBV10-3 and TRBJ2-1; D gene uncertain. The germline V gene encodes CDR1 ENHRY and CDR2 SYGVKD. The CDR3 has 14 residues. Trimming removed 0 bases at V and 9 bases at J, with 12 bases between. The CDR3 loop is CAISESIQSGEQFF. For the CDR3, the DNA is TGTGCCATCAGTGAGTCGATCCAGAGTGGTGAGCAGTTCTTC.

This clonotype was recorded at least ten times. The gene calls are TRBV7-9 and TRBJ1-6; 8 positions agree with TRBD1. The V segment lost 6 bases and the J segment 7 bases; nucleotides outside the gene matches: 8. CDR1 is SEHNR, CDR2 FQNEAQ, per germline (reference sequence). This CDR3 spans 15 amino acids. The CDR3: CASRERQGWNSPLHF. As DNA, the CDR3 is TGTGCCAGCAGAGAGCGACAGGGGTGGAATTCACCCCTCCACTTT.

The chain couples TRBV6-2 or TRBV6-3 to TRBJ1-1; D gene uncertain. The CDR3 has 12 amino acids. V lost 7 bases and J 1 base, leaving 7 bases between the germline ends. CDR1 and CDR2 from the germline V gene are MNHEY and SVGEGT. The CDR3 DNA reads TGTGCCAGCACTCAGAAGAACACTGAAGCTTTCTTT. Its protein is CASTQKNTEAFF.

This clonotype was seen repeatedly, ten times or more. V gene TRBV20-1 combines with J gene TRBJ2-1, with D perhaps being TRBD1 or TRBD2 (6 bases each). Germline V gene sequence: CDR1 DFQATT, CDR2 SNEGSKA (reference sequence). V shed 6 bases and J shed 6 bases, with 21 bases lying between them. The length of the CDR3 is 15 residues. The CDR3 spells CSAHHRGAKGNEQFF. CDR3 nucleotide sequence: TGCAGTGCCCACCATAGGGGGGCTAAGGGCAATGAGCAGTTCTTC.

This clonotype was counted many times. The V gene is TRBV19, the J gene TRBJ1-5; TRBD1 is a possible D gene (6 bases). The CDR3 covers 13 residues. V lost 7 bases and J 6 bases, leaving 13 bases between the germline ends. The germline CDR1 and CDR2 sequences are LNHDA and SQIVND (reference sequence). The CDR3 DNA sequence: TGTGCCAGTACCGCGGACAGAACTCAGCCCCAGCATTTT. Translated: CASTADRTQPQHF. The entire variable domain, with the rest obtained from reference TRBV19 and TRBJ1-5, is as follows: DGGITQSPKYLFRKEGQNVTLSCEQNLNHDAMYWYRQDPGQGLRLIYYSQIVNDFQKGDIAEGYSVSREKKESFPLTVTSAQKNPTAFYLCASTADRTQPQHFGDGTRLSIL.

The rearrangement links TRBV27 to TRBJ2-7; the match to TRBD2 covers 11 bases. CDR3 length: 14 residues. Losses at the gene ends were 5 bases for V and 4 bases for J; bases not matched to a gene: 4. Germline V gene lookup returns CDR1 MNHEY and CDR2 SMNVEV (reference sequence). Here the CDR3 DNA reads TGTGCCAGCAGTGAGAGACTAGCGGGATACGAGCAGTACTTC. It encodes CASSERLAGYEQYF.

The table lists this clonotype with many counts. The V gene is TRBV6-5, the J gene TRBJ2-7; D gene ambiguous. Germline CDR1 reads MNHEY; CDR2 reads SVGAGI. Trimming cost V 7 bases and J 0 bases, with 13 bases left between them. This CDR3 is built from 14 residues. This chain's CDR3 is CASTPQWSSYEQYF. The CDR3 region has the DNA TGTGCCAGCACACCCCAGTGGTCCTCCTACGAGCAGTACTTC.

The table lists this clonotype with many counts. The gene calls are TRBV20-1 and TRBJ1-2; D remains unclear. CDR1 is DFQATT, CDR2 SNEGSKA, per germline (reference sequence). The CDR3 has 15 residues. The ends were cut back, 3 bases at V and 4 bases at J, with 18 bases in the middle. CDR3 sequence: CSAREPREGRYGYTF. In DNA form, the CDR3 reads TGCAGTGCTAGGGAACCCCGGGAGGGCCGCTATGGCTACACCTTC.

This clonotype was observed a few times. The chain joins TRBV6-5 to TRBJ2-7; D call uncertain. The germline CDR1 and CDR2 sequences are MNHEY and SVGAGI. CDR3 length: 11 amino acids. V was cut by 2 bases and J by 7 bases, with 6 bases left in between. The CDR3 nucleotides read TGTGCCAGCAGTTACATTGGGGAGCAGTACTTC. Its translation is CASSYIGEQYF.

This clonotype was picked up many times. The V gene is TRBV25-1, the J gene TRBJ2-3, with TRBD1 matching over 12 bases. After removal of 4 bases from V and 5 bases from J, the junction contained 4 bases not matched to a gene. This CDR3 has 15 residues. Germline assignment: CDR1 MGHDK and CDR2 SYGVNS. This CDR3 reads CASSGDRGQGDTQYF. The CDR3 DNA reads as TGTGCCAGCAGTGGGGACAGGGGGCAAGGAGATACGCAGTATTTT.

Worth noting for this clonotype: This may be a read error, as it is one base from a much larger clone. This rearrangement joins TRBV7-8 to TRBJ2-5; no clear D gene. The CDR3 is 14 amino acids. The V gene's germline CDR1 is SGHVS and CDR2 FQNEAQ. CDR3 bases: TGTGACAGCAGCCCGGCGTGGCTCCAAGAGACCCAGTACTTC. Amino acids: CDSSPAWLQETQYF.

This sequence joins TRBV6-2 or TRBV6-3 and TRBJ1-1; 7 nucleotides match TRBD1. Germline values: CDR1 MNHEY, CDR2 SVGEGT. The CDR3 has 14 residues. V lost 7 bases and J lost 0; bases outside the gene matches: 5. The CDR3 reads CASTTTGMNTEAFF. For the CDR3, the DNA is TGTGCCAGCACCACGACAGGGATGAACACTGAAGCTTTCTTT.

There are many counts of this clonotype. This chain joins TRBV11-2 and TRBJ1-1; 9 nucleotides line up with TRBD1. Germline loops: CDR1 SGHAT, CDR2 FQNNGV. CDR3 length: 15 residues. The V and J ends lost 5 bases and 4 bases, in that order; junction bases with no gene match: 8. The CDR3 DNA sequence: TGTGCCAGCAGCGCACAGGGGGCGTTTACCACTGAAGCTTTCTTT. As protein: CASSAQGAFTTEAFF.

The CDR3 DNA sequence: TGCGCCAGCAGCTTGAGTATGGACAGGGGCCTTCAAGGGCCCTATGGCTACACCTTC. Translating gives CASSLSMDRGLQGPYGYTF. The rearrangement joins TRBV5-1 to TRBJ1-2; 9 bases line up with TRBD1. Germline assignment: CDR1 SGHRS and CDR2 YFSETQ. The CDR3 loop spans 19 amino acids. V was clipped by 1 base and J by 4 bases; unmatched bases: 17.

This clonotype was counted between two and nine times. The genes are TRBV11-2 and TRBJ2-2, with D perhaps given as TRBD1 or TRBD2 (5 bases each). The germline V and J ends were trimmed by 5 bases and 6 bases, with 7 bases remaining between them. Germline assignment: CDR1 SGHAT and CDR2 FQNNGV. The CDR3 spans 12 residues. The CDR3 bases are TGTGCCAGCAGCCCGGGGCCCGGGGAGCTGTTTTTT. Translating gives CASSPGPGELFF.

This clonotype has only a few counts. The chain is built from TRBV14 and TRBJ2-5; D gene ambiguous. This CDR3 has 17 residues. Trimming pared 0 bases from V and 0 bases from J, leaving 14 bases between. CDR1 is SGHDN and CDR2 is FVKESK in the germline V gene. Here the CDR3 reads CASSQESYTLNQETQYF. The CDR3 DNA reads TGTGCCAGCAGCCAAGAGTCTTATACCCTAAACCAAGAGACCCAGTACTTC.

This clonotype was observed at least ten times. The rearrangement joins TRBV29-1 to TRBJ1-2; tentatively, D is TRBD1 (6 bases). The CDR3 loop spans 13 amino acids. V gave up 7 bases and J gave up 6 bases, with 18 bases separating them. The germline V gene encodes CDR1 SQVTM and CDR2 ANQGSEA. The CDR3 protein is CSAGRGGPNGYTF. The CDR3, as DNA: TGCAGCGCCGGGCGGGGGGGGCCGAATGGCTACACCTTC. Full variable domain (missing parts from reference TRBV29-1 and TRBJ1-2): SAVISQKPSRDICQRGTSLTIQCQVDSQVTMMFWYRQQPGQSLTLIATANQGSEATYESGFVIDKFPISRPNLTFSTLTVSNMSPEDSSIYLCSAGRGGPNGYTFGSGTRLTVV.

A word on this clonotype: A much larger clone lies one base from this, so it may be a read error. The CDR3 coding sequence is TGTGCCAGCAGCCCTTTAAAGGGGACTGAAGCTTTCTTT. This gives the protein CASSPLKGTEAFF. This chain connects TRBV4-2 to TRBJ1-1; TRBD1 is a possible D gene (5 bases). This CDR3 is built from 13 residues. V dropped 4 bases and J dropped 5 bases, with 11 bases sitting between them. Per germline, CDR1 LGHNA and CDR2 YNFKEQ.

The V gene is TRBV20-1, the J gene TRBJ2-7; D tentatively reads TRBD1 or TRBD2 (6 bases each). Trimming took 1 base from V and 3 from J, leaving 13 bases between them. CDR3 length equals 14 residues. The germline gives CDR1 DFQATT, CDR2 SNEGSKA (reference sequence). The CDR3 protein is CSARGGAAIYEQYF. CDR3 bases: TGCAGTGCTAGAGGGGGGGCCGCCATCTACGAGCAGTACTTC.

This clonotype turned up a few times. The chain couples TRBV13 to TRBJ1-6, with D tentatively TRBD1 (5 bases). V was trimmed by 6 bases and J by 7 bases, leaving 10 bases between them. The CDR3 totals 13 residues. The germline V gene encodes CDR1 PRHDT and CDR2 FYEKMQ (reference sequence). The CDR3 nucleotides read TGTGCCAGCAGAGACAGCCTCAATTCACCCCTCCACTTT. It encodes CASRDSLNSPLHF.

The chain carries TRBV7-9 and TRBJ1-1; the D is unclear. Germline values: CDR1 SEHNR, CDR2 FQNEAQ (reference sequence). Trimming shortened V by 4 bases and J by 3 bases, and 12 bases separated the two germline ends. This CDR3 contains 14 residues. CDR3 region: CASSSPSWDTEAFF. The CDR3 nucleotides are TGTGCCAGCAGCTCACCCTCGTGGGACACTGAAGCTTTCTTT.

A few counts support this clonotype. The chain joins TRBV6-1 to TRBJ2-7; 10 nucleotides agree with TRBD2. The CDR3 length is 13 residues. V lost 7 bases to trimming and J lost 6 bases; unmatched junction nucleotides: 6. Germline V gene data show CDR1 as MNHNS and CDR2 as SASEGT. CDR3 sequence: CASIHSGGREQYF. The CDR3, as DNA: TGTGCCAGCATACATAGCGGGGGGCGCGAGCAGTACTTC.